Listed here is a single T cell receptor (beta chain). The data derive from a study of blood T cell repertoires in COVID-19. At the level of the study: The origin of the acute and convalescent COVID-19 samples was the United States, Italy and Spain. Sample material is recorded as cDNA or gDNA derived from T cells, B-cell-depleted T cells, or PBMCs.

With 5 bases removed from V and 2 bases from J, the gap between germline ends came to 16 bases. Germline values: CDR1 LNHNV, CDR2 YYDKDF (reference sequence). This CDR3 is 16 amino acids long. Per the original data handling: Estimated nucleated cell counts came from reference gene primer amplification. Generated by immunoSEQ multiplex PCR, the TCRdb table keeps only in-frame clones and is missing some. V and J calls and clone size are those listed in that table; D and trimming were worked out from the DNA. Found here are roughly 110,000 clones, more than 80% of them singletons; the top ten hold about 5.3%.

This sequence originates from a middle-aged man with active or convalescent COVID-19. The specimen sequenced was peripheral blood. This sequence joins TRBV15 and TRBJ2-1; TRBD2 might be the D (5 bases). This chain's CDR3 is CATSSPQEAAYNEQFF. DNA of the CDR3: TGTGCCACCAGCTCCCCCCAGGAAGCGGCCTACAATGAGCAGTTCTTC.